The 9 T cell receptor beta chains below come from one sample, sequenced in a study of shared clonotypes between healthy human individuals. Produced via immunoSEQ multiplex PCR; TCRdb's table is partial and in-frame only. The repertoire holds approximately 530,000 clones, with 95% to 96% as singletons. The source material was naive CD4+ T cells sorted from blood. Sample subset: CD45RA+ positively selected. The receptors originated from a woman aged 25 to 39 in good health.

As for this clone: Within the sample, other DNA sequences also encode this same CDR3. The chain carries TRBV2 and TRBJ2-7, with D possibly being TRBD1 (6 bases). The CDR3 runs 12 residues. Trimming took 5 bases from V and 4 from J, leaving 9 bases between them. Looked up from germline, CDR1 is SNHLY and CDR2 is FYNNEI. Here the CDR3 DNA reads TGTGCCAGCAGTTCACAGGGTTACGAGCAGTACTTC. Translation: CASSSQGYEQYF.

The V and J genes are TRBV27 and TRBJ1-4, with D hard to call. This CDR3 comprises 15 residues. Germline values: CDR1 MNHEY, CDR2 SMNVEV (reference sequence). Trimming cost V 6 bases and J 0 bases, with 11 bases left between them. CDR3 bases: TGTGCCAGCAGGGTTAGGTGGGCAACTAATGAAAAACTGTTTTTT. Translating it yields CASRVRWATNEKLFF.

The chain joins TRBV30 to TRBJ2-1; TRBD2 matches at 13 bases. Germline V gene sequence: CDR1 GTSNPN, CDR2 SVGIG (reference sequence). J lost 13 bases, V lost 2 bases, and 8 bases had no gene match. CDR3 size: 14 residues. The chain's CDR3 is CAWSPPGLAGNQFF. CDR3 coding DNA: TGTGCCTGGAGTCCCCCGGGACTAGCGGGAAATCAGTTCTTC.

The CDR3 coding sequence is TGTGCCAGCAGTGAAGGTCGGGGATCAAGATACAATGAGCAGTTCTTC. It yields the protein CASSEGRGSRYNEQFF. The J gene is TRBJ2-1, the V gene TRBV28; a weak D match, TRBD2 (5 bases). Germline V CDR1 and CDR2: MDHEN, SYDVKM. Trimming removed 5 bases from V and 4 bases from J, with 18 bases in between. The CDR3 contains 16 residues.

V usage is TRBV18 and J usage is TRBJ2-7; D gene ambiguous. Trimming took off 3 bases at V and 5 bases at J, with 17 bases between the two ends. CDR1 KGHSH and CDR2 LQKENI come from the germline V gene. The CDR3 consists of 15 residues. The CDR3 sequence: CASSPSRRTRDEQYF. The DNA of the CDR3 is TGTGCCAGCTCACCCTCCAGACGGACCCGCGACGAGCAGTACTTC.

This clone was picked up a small number of times. CDR3 residues: CASSTGTANTEAFF. The CDR3 DNA reads as TGTGCCAGCAGTACTGGGACCGCGAACACTGAAGCTTTCTTT. J is TRBJ1-1 and V is TRBV6-1, with a possible D match to TRBD1 (5 bases). The V end was cut by 5 bases, the J end by 1 base, with 11 bases between. CDR1 and CDR2 (germline): MNHNS, SASEGT. This CDR3 is built from 14 residues.

V is TRBV7-8 and J is TRBJ2-7; D is unclear. Germline assignment: CDR1 SGHVS and CDR2 FQNEAQ. V lost 5 bases, J lost 6 bases, and 17 bases lay in between. The CDR3 is 14 residues long. CDR3 loop: CASSIPSWSGEQYF. The CDR3 coding sequence is TGTGCCAGCAGCATACCCTCGTGGTCAGGCGAGCAGTACTTC. The full variable domain, in which reference TRBV7-8 and TRBJ2-7 provide the parts outside the CDR3, is GAGVSQSPRYKVAKRGQDVALRCDPISGHVSLFWYQQALGQGPEFLTYFQNEAQLDKSGLPSDRFFAERPEGSVSTLKIQRTQQEDSAVYLCASSIPSWSGEQYFGPGTRLTVT.

The V and J genes are TRBV5-4 and TRBJ2-5; 10 bases fit TRBD2. TRBJ2-7 explains the end of the DNA better; the J call may be wrong. The CDR3 is made up of 17 amino acids. CDR1 SGHNT and CDR2 YYREEE come from the germline V gene (reference sequence). This CDR3 is CASSLTSLAGVDYEQYF. CDR3 DNA: TGTGCCAGCAGCTTGACCTCTCTAGCGGGAGTTGACTACGAGCAGTACTTC.

The chain recombines TRBV28 with TRBJ2-5; the D call may be TRBD1 or TRBD2 (6 bases each). V lost 5 bases to trimming and J lost 1 base, with 11 bases between them. The CDR3 spans 14 residues. Germline loops: CDR1 MDHEN, CDR2 SYDVKM. For the CDR3, the DNA is TGTGCCAGCAGTGAGGGGGGTAGCCAAGAGACCCAGTACTTC. This sequence encodes CASSEGGSQETQYF. Full variable domain (remainder filled in from reference TRBV28 and TRBJ2-5): DVKVTQSSRYLVKRTGEKVFLECVQDMDHENMFWYRQDPGLGLRLIYFSYDVKMKEKGDIPEGYSVSREKKERFSLILESASTNQTSMYLCASSEGGSQETQYFGPGTRLLVL.